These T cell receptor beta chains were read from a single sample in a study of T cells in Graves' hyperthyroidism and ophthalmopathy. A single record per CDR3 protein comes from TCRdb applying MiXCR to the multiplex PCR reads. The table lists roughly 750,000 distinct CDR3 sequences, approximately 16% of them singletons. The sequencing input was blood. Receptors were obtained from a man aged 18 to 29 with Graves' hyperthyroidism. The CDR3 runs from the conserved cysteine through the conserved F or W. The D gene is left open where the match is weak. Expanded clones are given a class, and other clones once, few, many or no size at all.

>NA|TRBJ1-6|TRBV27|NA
TGTGCCAGCAGTTTAGGGGTGAATTCACCCCTCCACTTT
CASSLGVNSPLHF
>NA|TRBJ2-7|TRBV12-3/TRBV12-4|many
TGTGCCAGCAGTTTCGGGGTCTCCTACGAGCAGTACTTC
CASSFGVSYEQYF
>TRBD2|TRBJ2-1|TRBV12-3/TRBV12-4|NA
TGTGCCAGCAGTCCTACTAGCGGGAGTGCCCATGAGCAGTTCTTC
CASSPTSGSAHEQFF
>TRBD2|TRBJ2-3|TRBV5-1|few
TGCGCCAGCAGCGGAGGGAGGGCCGGGACAGATACGCAGTATTTT
CASSGGRAGTDTQYF
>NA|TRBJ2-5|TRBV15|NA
TGTGCCACCAGCAGGACCGGGACCCCTAAAGAGACCCAGTACTTC
CATSRTGTPKETQYF
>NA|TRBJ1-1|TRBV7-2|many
TGTGCCAGCAGCTTAGGGGGCGATCCGAACACTGAAGCTTTCTTT
CASSLGGDPNTEAFF
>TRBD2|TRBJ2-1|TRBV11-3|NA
TGTGCCAGCAGCTTAGTCAGGGCTAGCGGGAGTTCCTACAATGAGCAGTTCTTC
CASSLVRASGSSYNEQFF
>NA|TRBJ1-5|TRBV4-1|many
TGCGCCAGCAGCCTCCAAGGGGGGGGCAATCAGCCCCAGCATTTT
CASSLQGGGNQPQHF
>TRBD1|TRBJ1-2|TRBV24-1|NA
TGTGCCACCAGTGATCACCGGCCGGGACAGGGGAACTATGGCTACACCTTC
CATSDHRPGQGNYGYTF
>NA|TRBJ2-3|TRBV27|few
TGTGCCAGCACCCATAGCGGCACCACAGATACGCAGTATTTT
CASTHSGTTDTQYF
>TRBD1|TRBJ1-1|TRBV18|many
TGTGCCAGCTCACCAAGACAGGGTAGGGGTACGGATGAAGCTTTCTTT
CASSPRQGRGTDEAFF
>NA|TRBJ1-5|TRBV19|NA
TGTGCCAGTAGTATAGGATTGAGGGGTCAACAGCCCCAGCATTTT
CASSIGLRGQQPQHF
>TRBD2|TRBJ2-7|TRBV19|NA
TGTGCCAGTAGTACCTTCGGGACTAGCGGCTCCTACGAGCAGTACTTC
CASSTFGTSGSYEQYF
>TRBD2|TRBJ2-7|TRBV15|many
TGTGCCACCAGCAGATCCCCACTAGTCCCGCTCTGGCGGGAGCCCTACGAGCAGTACTTC
CATSRSPLVPLWREPYEQYF
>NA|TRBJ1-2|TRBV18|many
TGTGCCAGCTCACCACCAGGCAGGGATGGCTACACCTTC
CASSPPGRDGYTF
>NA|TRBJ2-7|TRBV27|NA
TGTGCCAGCAGTCCTCAGGCCAGGGCAGTTGGGCAGTACTTC
CASSPQARAVGQYF
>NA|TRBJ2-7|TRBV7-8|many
TGTGCCAGCAGCTGGCCCTCCTCTGAGCAGTACTTC
CASSWPSSEQYF
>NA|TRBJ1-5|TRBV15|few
TGTGCCACCAGCCCCGGGGCTAGCAATCAGCCCCAGCATTTT
CATSPGASNQPQHF
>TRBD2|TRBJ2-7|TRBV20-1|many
TGCAGTGCTATCGGAGGGACTAGCGGGAGTTACGAGCAGTACTTC
CSAIGGTSGSYEQYF
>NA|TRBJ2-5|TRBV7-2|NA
TGTGCCAGCAGCGGACGTTACGCCACAGAGACCCAGTACTTC
CASSGRYATETQYF
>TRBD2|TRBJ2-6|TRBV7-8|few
TGTGCCAGCAGCTTAGTGGGCGGGGCGGGGGCTGGGGCCAACGTCCTGACTTTC
CASSLVGGAGAGANVLTF
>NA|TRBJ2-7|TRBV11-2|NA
TGTGCCAGTAATACAGGGTATGGCTACGAGCAGTACTTC
CASNTGYGYEQYF
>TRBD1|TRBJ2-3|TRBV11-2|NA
TGTGCCAGCAGCTTAGGCGGGACAGGGGTATCAGATACGCAGTATTTT
CASSLGGTGVSDTQYF
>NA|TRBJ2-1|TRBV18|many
TGTGCCAGCTCACCACCAAATGACGGTGAGCAGTTCTTC
CASSPPNDGEQFF
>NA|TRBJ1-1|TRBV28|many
TGTGCCAGCAGCCTCAGAACACTCGAAGCTTTCTTT
CASSLRTLEAFF
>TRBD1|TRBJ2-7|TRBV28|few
TGTGCCAGCAGTTCGACAGGGTGGCGTGGGAGCGAGCAGTACTTC
CASSSTGWRGSEQYF
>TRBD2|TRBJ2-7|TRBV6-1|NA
TGTGCCAGCAGTAGGTCCAGCGGGAGGTCCTACGAGCAGTACTTC
CASSRSSGRSYEQYF
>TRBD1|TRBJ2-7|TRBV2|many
TGTGCCAGCAGCAGTGAAGGGGACAGGGGGCCTTACGAGCAGTACTTC
CASSSEGDRGPYEQYF
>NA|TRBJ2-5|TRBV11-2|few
TGTGCCAGCCGAGATCGAAGGGTTCCTAGGGAGGCCCAGTACTTC
CASRDRRVPREAQYF
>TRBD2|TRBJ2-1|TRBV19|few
TGTGCCAGTAGTAGGGGACTAGCGGGAGAGGGTAGGGTTTACAATGAGCAGTTCTTC
CASSRGLAGEGRVYNEQFF
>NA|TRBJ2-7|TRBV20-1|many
TGCAGTGCTAGAGTCCCAGGGTCAACCTACGAGCAGTACTTC
CSARVPGSTYEQYF
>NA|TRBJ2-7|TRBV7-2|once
TGTGCCAGCAGCCCCCGGGTAGATTCCTACGAGCAGTACTTC
CASSPRVDSYEQYF
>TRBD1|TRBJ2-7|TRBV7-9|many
TGTGCCAGCAGCACCCGGGACAGGGTGTACGAGCAGTACTTC
CASSTRDRVYEQYF
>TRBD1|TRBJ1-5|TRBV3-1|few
TGTGCCAGCAGCCAAATCGCAGGGGGCGGCAATCAGCCCCAGCATTTT
CASSQIAGGGNQPQHF
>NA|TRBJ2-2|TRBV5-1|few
TGCGCCAGCAGGGACAAGAACACCGGGGAGCTGTTTTTT
CASRDKNTGELFF
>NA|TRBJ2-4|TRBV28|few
TGTGCCAGCAGTTTATCGGGGAGCGGGTTACGGGGCATTCAGTACTTC
CASSLSGSGLRGIQYF
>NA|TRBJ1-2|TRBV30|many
TGTGCCTGGAGTGGACAGGTTAACTATGGCTACACCTTC
CAWSGQVNYGYTF
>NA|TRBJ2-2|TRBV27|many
TGTGCCAGCAGCCCGGGGGTCACCGGGGAGCTGTTTTTT
CASSPGVTGELFF
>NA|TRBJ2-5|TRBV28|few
TGTGCCTGCCGTGGCAGTGTTGGGAAGACCCAGTACTTC
CACRGSVGKTQYF
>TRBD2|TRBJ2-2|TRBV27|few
TGTGCCAGCAGTTTGCTCGGAGCGGGAGTTACCGGGGAGCTGTTTTTT
CASSLLGAGVTGELFF
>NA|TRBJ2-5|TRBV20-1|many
TGCAGTGCTAGTTTTCGGGGTCCGGAGACCCAGTACTTC
CSASFRGPETQYF
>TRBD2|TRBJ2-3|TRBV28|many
TGTGCCAGCAGTTGGCGGGAGGGTGCAGATACGCAGTATTTT
CASSWREGADTQYF